Below, one T cell receptor beta chain is given with its context. Its specificity is not known. The final CDR3 position lacks the conserved phenylalanine or tryptophan, pointing to a likely read error. Because the CDR3's place on the DNA is in doubt, the DNA is left out and the CDR3 is given as listed by TCRdb. PCR used 60 Vbeta primers and 13 Jbeta primers. Here immunoSEQ multiplex PCR was the method, and the copy in TCRdb shows in-frame clones only, minus some. Among about 280,000 clones listed, around 90% were seen once. The data derive from a study of cytomegalovirus exposure and HLA in healthy donors. Whole-study findings and limits: When a later analysis was performed, an Asian-associated ancestry cluster reportedly had fewer N-insertions than the roughly 700-donor mean.

The CDR3 sequence runs 9 residues, both termini included. CDR1 and CDR2 from the germline V gene are SGHAT and FQDESV (reference sequence). This clonotype originated in a woman aged 18-29 years in good health and CMV-seronegative. Sample: PBMCs. The V call is TRBV11-1, the J call TRBJ1-4. This CDR3 reads CASSLDSHE.